This is a list of T cell receptor beta chains from one sample in a study of OX40 agonist ivuxolimab in advanced cancers. Generated by immunoSEQ multiplex PCR, the TCRdb table keeps only in-frame clones and is missing some. Here the sample spans 96,000 or so clones, about 90% being singletons. The sequenced sample was CD4+ or CD8+ T cells sorted from blood, obtained in a trial of the OX40 agonist ivuxolimab. The receptors were sampled from an adult with an advanced solid tumor such as melanoma, head and neck, liver or kidney cancer. Both conserved end residues are part of each CDR3. D genes are given only for firm matches. Clone size, where shown, is once, few, many, or a class for clones that have expanded.

-	TRBV28	13	-	TRBJ1-2	CASSLGTPRGYTF	TGTGCCAGCAGTTTGGGGACCCCACGTGGCTACACCTTC
-	TRBV6-5	13	TRBD1	TRBJ2-7	CASSLDRGYEQYF	TGTGCCAGCAGTCTAGACAGGGGATACGAGCAGTACTTC
-	TRBV7-2	15	TRBD2	TRBJ2-7	CASSQPSGRRLEQYF	TGTGCCAGCAGCCAACCTAGCGGGAGAAGGTTGGAGCAGTACTTC
-	TRBV19	13	-	TRBJ1-5	CASRAMGNQPQHF	TGTGCCAGTAGGGCAATGGGCAATCAGCCCCAGCATTTT
-	TRBV18	12	TRBD2	TRBJ2-1	CASSIAGGEQFF	TGTGCCAGCTCGATAGCGGGAGGGGAGCAGTTCTTC
-	TRBV28	11	-	TRBJ2-5	CASTVGETQYF	TGTGCCAGCACGGTGGGGGAGACCCAGTACTTC
-	TRBV5-1	16	-	TRBJ2-1	CASSLGSGGEHNEQFF	TGCGCCAGCAGCTTGGGGAGTGGGGGAGAGCACAATGAGCAGTTCTTC
-	TRBV18	15	-	TRBJ1-4	CASSPGRTTNEKLFF	TGTGCCAGCTCACCTGGCCGAACAACTAATGAAAAACTGTTTTTT
-	TRBV7-2	13	TRBD2	TRBJ2-1	CASSLLREGEQFF	TGTGCCAGCAGCCTTCTCCGGGAGGGTGAGCAGTTCTTC
-	TRBV5-6	16	TRBD1	TRBJ1-3	CASSRGTGGSGNTIYF	TGTGCCAGCAGCCGAGGGACAGGGGGCAGTGGAAACACCATATATTTT
-	TRBV30	22	TRBD2	TRBJ2-1	CAWSGGRQWGLSGRRENNEQFF	TGTGCCTGGAGTGGAGGCCGCCAATGGGGACTTAGCGGGAGAAGAGAGAACAATGAGCAGTTCTTC
-	TRBV19	13	-	TRBJ1-2	CASSIGRLYGYTF	TGTGCCAGTAGTATCGGCAGGCTCTATGGCTACACCTTC
-	TRBV29-1	12	-	TRBJ2-2	CSVAGPTGELFF	TGCAGCGTTGCTGGACCCACCGGGGAGCTGTTTTTT
-	TRBV11-2	14	TRBD2	TRBJ2-1	CASASGKGDNEQFF	TGTGCCAGCGCTAGCGGGAAAGGCGACAATGAGCAGTTCTTC
-	TRBV6-5	15	-	TRBJ1-2	CASSYPNTENYGYTF	TGTGCCAGCAGTTACCCGAATACAGAGAACTATGGCTACACCTTC
once	TRBV7-8	16	-	TRBJ1-3	CASSRLTQNSGNTIYF	TGTGCCAGCAGCCGCCTAACTCAGAACTCTGGAAACACCATATATTTT
-	TRBV7-6	13	TRBD2	TRBJ2-1	CASSHASGYEQFF	TGTGCCAGCAGCCACGCTAGCGGGTATGAGCAGTTCTTC
-	TRBV11-3	13	-	TRBJ2-3	CASKRQETDTQYF	TGTGCCAGCAAGAGACAAGAGACAGATACGCAGTATTTT
-	TRBV10-2	16	-	TRBJ2-1	CASSDVREGHYNEQFF	TGCGCCAGCAGTGACGTTCGGGAAGGACACTACAATGAGCAGTTCTTC
-	TRBV4-2	15	-	TRBJ1-3	CASSQENSPGNTIYF	TGTGCCAGCAGCCAAGAAAACAGCCCGGGAAACACCATATATTTT
-	TRBV9	14	-	TRBJ2-5	CASSVGVSQETQYF	TGTGCCAGCAGCGTAGGGGTGTCCCAAGAGACCCAGTACTTC
-	TRBV11-2	12	-	TRBJ1-4	CASRRDREKLFF	TGTGCCAGCAGACGAGATCGAGAAAAACTGTTTTTT
-	TRBV6-1	14	TRBD1	TRBJ1-5	CASSPRTGLEPQHF	TGTGCCAGCAGTCCCCGGACAGGGCTCGAGCCCCAGCATTTT
-	TRBV25-1	15	-	TRBJ1-1	CASKEGRGMNTEAFF	TGTGCCAGCAAGGAGGGGCGGGGGATGAACACTGAAGCTTTCTTT
-	TRBV7-3	16	-	TRBJ2-7	CASSPQPWSSSYEQYF	TGTGCCAGCAGCCCCCAGCCATGGAGTAGCTCCTACGAGCAGTACTTC
-	TRBV20-1	10	-	TRBJ2-7	CSARGYEQYF	TGCAGTGCTAGGGGATACGAGCAGTACTTC
-	TRBV7-6	15	-	TRBJ2-2	CASSLALGDTGELFF	TGTGCCAGCAGCTTGGCCCTAGGGGACACCGGGGAGCTGTTTTTT
-	TRBV29-1	13	TRBD1	TRBJ1-3	CSVTGVSGNTIYF	TGCAGCGTCACAGGGGTCTCTGGAAACACCATATATTTT
-	TRBV7-2	14	-	TRBJ2-5	CASSLGGSQETQYF	TGTGCCAGCAGCTTAGGGGGCAGCCAAGAGACCCAGTACTTC
once	TRBV19	13	-	TRBJ1-2	CASSIQLRSAGAF	TGTGCCAGTAGTATCCAATTGAGGAGCGCCGGGGCCTTC
-	TRBV6-5	11	-	TRBJ2-7	CASESRTEVYF	TGTGCCAGCGAATCGAGGACTGAGGTATACTTC
-	TRBV6-5	13	-	TRBJ1-5	CASRGSSNQPQHF	TGTGCCAGCAGGGGCAGTAGCAATCAGCCCCAGCATTTT
once	TRBV4-1	14	-	TRBJ1-1	CASSPRRTETEAFF	TGCGCCAGCAGCCCGAGACGGACTGAGACTGAAGCTTTCTTT
-	TRBV6-1	14	TRBD1	TRBJ1-2	CASSETGEDYGYTF	TGTGCCAGCAGTGAGACAGGGGAGGACTATGGCTACACCTTC
few	TRBV11-3	15	TRBD2	TRBJ2-5	CASTIQAGGQETQYF	TGTGCCAGCACCATACAGGCGGGAGGGCAAGAGACCCAGTACTTC
-	TRBV7-2	12	-	TRBJ2-7	CASSPGRYEQYF	TGTGCCAGCAGCCCCGGACGCTACGAGCAGTACTTC
-	TRBV5-8	15	-	TRBJ1-2	CASSLDQGRNYGYTF	TGTGCCAGCAGCTTGGATCAGGGCAGGAACTATGGCTACACCTTC
-	TRBV9	14	TRBD1	TRBJ2-7	CASSPRTGDAAPYF	TGTGCCAGCAGCCCCCGGACAGGGGACGCCGCCCCGTACTTC
once	TRBV13	16	TRBD2	TRBJ2-1	CASSLGGTSGYNEQFF	TGTGCCAGCAGCTTAGGAGGGACTAGCGGATACAATGAGCAGTTCTTC
-	TRBV11-3	12	-	TRBJ1-1	CASSLRGTEAFF	TGTGCCAGCAGCCTCCGCGGTACTGAAGCTTTCTTT
-	TRBV11-2	14	TRBD1	TRBJ2-3	CASSLDQGADTQYF	TGTGCCAGCAGCTTAGATCAGGGGGCAGATACGCAGTATTTT
few	TRBV19	14	-	TRBJ1-2	CASIPGGMSYGYTF	TGTGCCAGTATCCCCGGAGGGATGAGCTATGGCTACACCTTC
once	TRBV6-5	14	-	TRBJ1-6	CASWTPAGNSPLHF	TGTGCCAGCTGGACCCCGGCCGGCAATTCACCCCTCCACTTT
-	TRBV5-1	13	-	TRBJ2-7	CASSLGASYEQYF	TGCGCCAGCAGCTTGGGGGCCTCCTACGAGCAGTACTTC